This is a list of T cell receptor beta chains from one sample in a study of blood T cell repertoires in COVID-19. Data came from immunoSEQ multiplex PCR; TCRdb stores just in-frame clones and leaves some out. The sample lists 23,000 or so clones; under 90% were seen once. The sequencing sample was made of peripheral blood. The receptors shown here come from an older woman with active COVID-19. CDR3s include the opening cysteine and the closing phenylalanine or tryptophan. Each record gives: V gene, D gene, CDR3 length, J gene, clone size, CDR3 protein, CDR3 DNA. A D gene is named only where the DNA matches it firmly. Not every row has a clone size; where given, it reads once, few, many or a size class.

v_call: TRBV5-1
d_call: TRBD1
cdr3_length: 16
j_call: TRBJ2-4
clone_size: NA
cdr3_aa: CASSVGQGAGKNIQYF
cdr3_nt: TGCGCCAGCAGCGTGGGACAGGGGGCGGGCAAAAACATTCAGTACTTC

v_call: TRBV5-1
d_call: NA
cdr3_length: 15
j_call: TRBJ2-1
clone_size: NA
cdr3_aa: CASSPGPREYNEQFF
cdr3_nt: TGCGCCAGCAGCCCAGGGCCTAGAGAATACAATGAGCAGTTCTTC

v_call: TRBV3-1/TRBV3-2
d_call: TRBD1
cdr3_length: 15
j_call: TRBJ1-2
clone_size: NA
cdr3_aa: CASSQILGTDYGYTF
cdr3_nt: TGTGCCAGCAGCCAGATTTTGGGGACAGACTATGGCTACACCTTC

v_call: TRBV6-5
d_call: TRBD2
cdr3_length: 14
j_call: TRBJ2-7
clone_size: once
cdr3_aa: CASSGGTTYSEQYF
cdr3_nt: TGTGCCAGCAGCGGGGGGACTACGTACTCGGAGCAGTACTTC

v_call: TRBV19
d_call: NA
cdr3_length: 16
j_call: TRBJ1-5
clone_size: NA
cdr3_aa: CASSIDRFLTEQPQHF
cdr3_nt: TGTGCCAGTAGTATCGATCGGTTCCTCACGGAGCAGCCCCAGCATTTT

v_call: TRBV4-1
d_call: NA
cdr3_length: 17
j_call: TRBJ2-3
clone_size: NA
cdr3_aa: CASSQRGDFRPTDTQYF
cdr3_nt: TGCGCCAGCAGCCAACGGGGAGACTTCCGGCCCACAGATACGCAGTATTTT

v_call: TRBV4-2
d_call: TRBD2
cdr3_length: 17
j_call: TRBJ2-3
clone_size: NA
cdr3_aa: CASSQETSGGEIDTQYF
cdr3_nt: TGTGCCAGCAGCCAAGAGACTAGCGGGGGGGAAATAGATACGCAGTATTTT

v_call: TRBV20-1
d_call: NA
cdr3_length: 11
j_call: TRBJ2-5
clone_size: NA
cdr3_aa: CSADSQETQYF
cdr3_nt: TGCAGTGCAGACAGTCAAGAGACCCAGTACTTC

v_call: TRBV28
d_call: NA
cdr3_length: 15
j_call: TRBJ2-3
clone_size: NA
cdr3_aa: CASRGYGTRTDTQYF
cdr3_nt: TGTGCCAGCAGGGGTTACGGGACACGCACAGATACGCAGTATTTT

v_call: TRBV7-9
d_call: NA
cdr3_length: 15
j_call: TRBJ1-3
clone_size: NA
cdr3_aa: CASSLDQGYGNTIYF
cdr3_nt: TGTGCCAGCAGCTTAGATCAGGGTTATGGAAACACCATATATTTT

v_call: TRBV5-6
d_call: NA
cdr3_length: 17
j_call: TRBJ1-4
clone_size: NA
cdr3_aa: CASSLRFARQRGEKLFF
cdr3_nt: TGTGCCAGCAGCTTGAGGTTCGCGCGACAAAGGGGTGAAAAACTGTTTTTT

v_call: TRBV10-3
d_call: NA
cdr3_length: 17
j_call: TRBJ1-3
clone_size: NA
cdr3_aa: CAISEPARPNTGNTIYF
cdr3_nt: TGTGCCATCAGTGAGCCAGCTAGACCCAATACTGGAAACACCATATATTTT

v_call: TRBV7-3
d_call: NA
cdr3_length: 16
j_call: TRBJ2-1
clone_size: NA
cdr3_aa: CASSLGGAETYNEQFF
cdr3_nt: TGTGCCAGCAGCTTAGGAGGGGCGGAAACCTACAATGAGCAGTTCTTC

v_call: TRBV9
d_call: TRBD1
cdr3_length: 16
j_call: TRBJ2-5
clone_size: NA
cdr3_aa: CASSVSDRDFPETQYF
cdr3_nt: TGTGCCAGCAGCGTGTCTGACAGGGATTTTCCAGAGACCCAGTACTTC

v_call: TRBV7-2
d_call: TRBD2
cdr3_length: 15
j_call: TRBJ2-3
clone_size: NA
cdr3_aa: CASSPLAGGPDTQYF
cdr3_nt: TGTGCCAGCAGCCCACTAGCGGGGGGGCCTGATACGCAGTATTTT

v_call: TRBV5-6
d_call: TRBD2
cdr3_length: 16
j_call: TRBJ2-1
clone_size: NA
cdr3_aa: CASSLAGRSSYNEQFF
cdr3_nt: TGTGCCAGCAGCTTGGCCGGGAGGAGCTCCTACAATGAGCAGTTCTTC

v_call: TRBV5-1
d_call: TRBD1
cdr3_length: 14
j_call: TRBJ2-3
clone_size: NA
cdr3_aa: CASSAGQAIDTQYF
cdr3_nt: TGCGCCAGCAGCGCGGGACAGGCTATAGATACGCAGTATTTT

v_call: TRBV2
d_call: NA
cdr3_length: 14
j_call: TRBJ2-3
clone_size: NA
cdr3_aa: CASSSDLSTDTQYF
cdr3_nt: TGTGCCAGCAGCAGCGATCTGTCCACAGATACGCAGTATTTT

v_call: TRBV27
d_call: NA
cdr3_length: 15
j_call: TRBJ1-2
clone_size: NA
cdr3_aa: CASSSRTDFNYGYTF
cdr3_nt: TGTGCCAGCAGTTCTCGGACAGATTTTAACTATGGCTACACCTTC

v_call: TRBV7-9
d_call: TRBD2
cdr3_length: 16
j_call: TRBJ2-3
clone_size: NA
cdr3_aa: CASSQLGTSSTDTQYF
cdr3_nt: TGTGCCAGCAGCCAGTTGGGGACTAGCAGCACAGATACGCAGTATTTT

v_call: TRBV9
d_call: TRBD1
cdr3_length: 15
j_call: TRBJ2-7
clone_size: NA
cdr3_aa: CASSPGGQGAYEQYF
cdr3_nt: TGTGCCAGCAGCCCAGGCGGACAGGGGGCCTACGAGCAGTACTTC

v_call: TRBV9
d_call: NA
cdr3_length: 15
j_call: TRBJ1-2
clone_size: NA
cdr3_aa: CASSFLEGGTSGYTF
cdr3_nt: TGTGCCAGCAGCTTCCTCGAGGGGGGGACGAGTGGCTACACCTTC

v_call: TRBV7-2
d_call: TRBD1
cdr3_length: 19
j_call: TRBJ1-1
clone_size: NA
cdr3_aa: CASSFRDSRFSFMNTEAFF
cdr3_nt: TGTGCCAGCAGCTTTCGGGACAGTAGATTTAGCTTCATGAACACTGAAGCTTTCTTT

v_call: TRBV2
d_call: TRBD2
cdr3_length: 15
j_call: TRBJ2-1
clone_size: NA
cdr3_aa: CASSELAGGYNEQFF
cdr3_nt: TGTGCCAGCAGTGAACTAGCGGGGGGATACAATGAGCAGTTCTTC

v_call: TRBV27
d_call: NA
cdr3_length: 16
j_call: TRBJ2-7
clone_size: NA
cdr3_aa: CASSSDRTVFTYEQYF
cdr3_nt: TGTGCCAGCAGTTCAGATCGGACAGTATTCACCTACGAGCAGTACTTC

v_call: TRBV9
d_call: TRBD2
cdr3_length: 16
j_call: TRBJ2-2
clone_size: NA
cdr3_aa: CASSPGLAPVTGELFF
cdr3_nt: TGTGCCAGCAGCCCGGGACTAGCTCCGGTCACCGGGGAGCTGTTTTTT

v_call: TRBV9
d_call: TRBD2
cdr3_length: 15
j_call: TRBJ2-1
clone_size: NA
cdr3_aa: CASSDSGESYNEQFF
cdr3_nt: TGTGCCAGCAGCGATAGCGGGGAATCCTACAATGAGCAGTTCTTC

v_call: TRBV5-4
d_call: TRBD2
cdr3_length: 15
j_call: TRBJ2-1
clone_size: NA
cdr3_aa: CASSLAGVPWDEQFF
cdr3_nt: TGTGCCAGCAGCTTAGCGGGGGTTCCGTGGGATGAGCAGTTCTTC

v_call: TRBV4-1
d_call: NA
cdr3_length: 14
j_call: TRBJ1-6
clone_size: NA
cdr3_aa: CASSQEGRNSPLHF
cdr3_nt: TGCGCCAGCAGCCAAGAGGGCAGAAATTCACCCCTCCACTTT

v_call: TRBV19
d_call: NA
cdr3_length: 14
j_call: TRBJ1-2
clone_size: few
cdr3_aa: CASSRNDGNYGYTF
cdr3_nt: TGTGCCAGTAGTAGGAACGACGGGAACTATGGCTACACCTTC

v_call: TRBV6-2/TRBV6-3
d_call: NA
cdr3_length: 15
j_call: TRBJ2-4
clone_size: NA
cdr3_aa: CASSYSTRVPNIQYF
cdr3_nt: TGTGCCAGCAGTTACTCAACCAGGGTCCCTAACATTCAGTACTTC

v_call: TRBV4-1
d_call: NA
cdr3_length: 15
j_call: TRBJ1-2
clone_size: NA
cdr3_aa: CASSQDTGSYYGYTF
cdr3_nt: TGCGCCAGCAGCCAGGATACAGGATCCTACTATGGCTACACCTTC

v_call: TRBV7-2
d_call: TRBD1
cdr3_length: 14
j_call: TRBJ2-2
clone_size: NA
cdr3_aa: CASRPDRATGELFF
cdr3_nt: TGTGCCAGCAGGCCCGACAGGGCCACCGGGGAGCTGTTTTTT

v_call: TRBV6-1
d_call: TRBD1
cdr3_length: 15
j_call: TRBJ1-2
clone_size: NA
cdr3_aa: CASSENPGQPYGYTF
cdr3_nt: TGTGCCAGCAGTGAAAACCCGGGACAGCCATATGGCTACACCTTC

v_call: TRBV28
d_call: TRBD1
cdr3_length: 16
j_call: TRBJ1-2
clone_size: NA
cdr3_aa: CASKSPGTVANYGYTF
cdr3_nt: TGTGCCAGCAAGAGTCCCGGGACAGTAGCTAACTATGGCTACACCTTC

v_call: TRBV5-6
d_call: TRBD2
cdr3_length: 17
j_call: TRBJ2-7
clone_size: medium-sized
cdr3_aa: CASSKTSGGSLLYEQYF
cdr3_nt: TGTGCCAGCAGCAAAACTAGCGGGGGGTCGCTCCTCTACGAGCAGTACTTC

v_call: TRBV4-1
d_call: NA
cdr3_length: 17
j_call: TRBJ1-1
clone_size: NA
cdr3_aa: CASSQQPLGTLNTEAFF
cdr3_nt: TGCGCCAGCAGCCAACAACCCCTGGGGACACTGAACACTGAAGCTTTCTTT

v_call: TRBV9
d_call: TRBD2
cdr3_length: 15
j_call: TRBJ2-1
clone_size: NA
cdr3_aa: CASSLRGGLSNEQFF
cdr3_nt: TGTGCCAGCAGCCTTCGGGGGGGCCTCTCCAATGAGCAGTTCTTC

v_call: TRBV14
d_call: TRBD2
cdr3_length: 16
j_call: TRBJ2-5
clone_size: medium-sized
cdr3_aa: CASSQASRGGWETQYF
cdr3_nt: TGTGCCAGCAGCCAAGCATCGCGGGGGGGATGGGAGACCCAGTACTTC

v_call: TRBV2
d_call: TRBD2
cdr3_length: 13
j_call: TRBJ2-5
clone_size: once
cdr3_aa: CASGGTNQETQYF
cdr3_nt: TGTGCCAGCGGGGGGACTAACCAAGAGACCCAGTACTTC

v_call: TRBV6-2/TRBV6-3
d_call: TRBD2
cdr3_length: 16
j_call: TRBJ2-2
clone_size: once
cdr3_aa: CASSSGLAGVTGELFF
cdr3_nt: TGTGCCAGCAGTTCCGGACTAGCGGGGGTCACCGGGGAGCTGTTTTTT

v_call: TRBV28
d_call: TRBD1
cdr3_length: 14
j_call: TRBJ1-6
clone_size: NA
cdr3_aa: CASSLDRANSPLHF
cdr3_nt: TGTGCCAGCAGTTTGGACAGGGCTAATTCACCCCTCCACTTT

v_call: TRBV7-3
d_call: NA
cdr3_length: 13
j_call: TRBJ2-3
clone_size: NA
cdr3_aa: CASSLTGSDTQYF
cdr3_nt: TGTGCCAGCAGCTTAACCGGGTCAGATACGCAGTATTTT

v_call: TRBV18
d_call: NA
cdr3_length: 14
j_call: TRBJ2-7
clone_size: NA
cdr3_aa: CASSLDSASGEQYF
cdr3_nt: TGTGCCAGCTCACTGGACTCGGCCTCGGGCGAGCAGTACTTC

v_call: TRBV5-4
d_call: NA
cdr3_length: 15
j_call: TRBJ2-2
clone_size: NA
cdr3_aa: CASSLPRGNTGELFF
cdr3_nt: TGTGCCAGCAGCTTACCACGGGGGAACACCGGGGAGCTGTTTTTT

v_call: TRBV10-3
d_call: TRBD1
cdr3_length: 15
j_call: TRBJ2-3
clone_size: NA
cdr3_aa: CAISGGQGSTDTQYF
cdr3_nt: TGTGCCATCAGTGGGGGACAGGGAAGCACAGATACGCAGTATTTT

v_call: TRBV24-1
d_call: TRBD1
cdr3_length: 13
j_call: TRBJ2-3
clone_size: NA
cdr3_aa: CATSRDSGDTQYF
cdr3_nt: TGTGCCACCAGTAGGGACAGCGGAGATACGCAGTATTTT

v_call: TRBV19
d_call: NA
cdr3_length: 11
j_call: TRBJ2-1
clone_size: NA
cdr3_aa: CASSSYNEQFF
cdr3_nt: TGTGCCAGTAGTTCTTACAATGAGCAGTTCTTC